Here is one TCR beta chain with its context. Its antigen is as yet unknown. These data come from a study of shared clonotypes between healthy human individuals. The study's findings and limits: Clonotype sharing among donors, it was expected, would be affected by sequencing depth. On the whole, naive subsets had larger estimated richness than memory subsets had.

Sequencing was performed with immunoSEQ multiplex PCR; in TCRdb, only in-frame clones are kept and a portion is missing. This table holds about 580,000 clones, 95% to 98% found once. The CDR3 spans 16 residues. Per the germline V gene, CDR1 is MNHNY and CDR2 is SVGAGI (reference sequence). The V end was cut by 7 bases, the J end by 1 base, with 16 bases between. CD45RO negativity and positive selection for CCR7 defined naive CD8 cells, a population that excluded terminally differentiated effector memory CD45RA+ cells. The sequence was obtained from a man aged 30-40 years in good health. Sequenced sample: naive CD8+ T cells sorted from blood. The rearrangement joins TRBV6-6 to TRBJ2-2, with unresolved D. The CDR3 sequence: CASTNFVDRNTGELFF. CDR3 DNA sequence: TGTGCCAGCACCAACTTCGTTGATAGGAACACCGGGGAGCTGTTTTTT.